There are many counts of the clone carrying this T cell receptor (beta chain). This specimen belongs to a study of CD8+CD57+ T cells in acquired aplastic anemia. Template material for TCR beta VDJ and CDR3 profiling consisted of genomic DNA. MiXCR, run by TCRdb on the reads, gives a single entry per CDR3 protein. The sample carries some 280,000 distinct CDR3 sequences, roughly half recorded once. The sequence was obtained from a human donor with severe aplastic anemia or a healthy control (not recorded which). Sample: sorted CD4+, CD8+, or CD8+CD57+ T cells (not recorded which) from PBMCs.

CDR3 in amino acids: CASSFGSGDMNTEAFF. CDR3 nucleotides: TGCGCCAGCAGCTTTGGGTCAGGGGATATGAACACTGAAGCTTTCTTT. This chain connects TRBV5-1 to TRBJ1-1; a possible D gene is TRBD1 (6 bases). The CDR3 is made up of 16 amino acids. The germline V and J ends were trimmed by 2 bases and 0 bases, with 14 bases remaining between them. Germline values: CDR1 SGHRS, CDR2 YFSETQ.